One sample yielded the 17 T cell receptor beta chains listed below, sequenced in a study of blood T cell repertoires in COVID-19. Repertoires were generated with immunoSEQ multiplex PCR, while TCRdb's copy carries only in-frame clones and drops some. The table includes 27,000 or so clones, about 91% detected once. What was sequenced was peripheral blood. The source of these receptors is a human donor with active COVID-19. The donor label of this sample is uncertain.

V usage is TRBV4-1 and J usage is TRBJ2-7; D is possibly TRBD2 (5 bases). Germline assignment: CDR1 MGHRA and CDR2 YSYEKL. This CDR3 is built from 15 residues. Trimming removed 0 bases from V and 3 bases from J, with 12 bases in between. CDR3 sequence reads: CASSQEVGAIYEQYF. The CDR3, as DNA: TGCGCCAGCAGCCAAGAGGTGGGAGCCATCTACGAGCAGTACTTC.

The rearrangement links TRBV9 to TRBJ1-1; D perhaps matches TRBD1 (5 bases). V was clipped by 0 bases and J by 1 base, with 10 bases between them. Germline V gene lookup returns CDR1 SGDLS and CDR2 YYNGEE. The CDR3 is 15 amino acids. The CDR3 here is CASSVGRGTNTEAFF. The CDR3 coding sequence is TGTGCCAGCAGCGTAGGAAGGGGAACGAACACTGAAGCTTTCTTT.

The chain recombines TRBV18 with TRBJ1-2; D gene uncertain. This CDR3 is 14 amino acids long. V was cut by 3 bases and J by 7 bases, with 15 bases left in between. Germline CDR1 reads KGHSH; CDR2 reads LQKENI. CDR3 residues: CASSPAAPSGGYTF. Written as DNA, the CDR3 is TGTGCCAGCTCACCGGCGGCGCCCTCGGGTGGCTACACCTTC.

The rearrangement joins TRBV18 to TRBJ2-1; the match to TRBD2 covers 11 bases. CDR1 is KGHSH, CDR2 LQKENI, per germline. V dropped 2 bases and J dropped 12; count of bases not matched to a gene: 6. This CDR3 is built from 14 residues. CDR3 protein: CASSPSSGGLTQFF. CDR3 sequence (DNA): TGTGCCAGCTCACCATCTAGCGGGGGGCTTACGCAGTTCTTC.

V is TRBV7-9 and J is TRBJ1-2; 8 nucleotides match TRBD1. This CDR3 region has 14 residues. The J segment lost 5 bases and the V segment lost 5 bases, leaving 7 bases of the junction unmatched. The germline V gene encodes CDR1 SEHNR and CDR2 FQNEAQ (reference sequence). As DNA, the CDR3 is TGTGCCAGCAGCGTAAACCAGGGGGCGTATGGCTACACCTTC. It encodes CASSVNQGAYGYTF.

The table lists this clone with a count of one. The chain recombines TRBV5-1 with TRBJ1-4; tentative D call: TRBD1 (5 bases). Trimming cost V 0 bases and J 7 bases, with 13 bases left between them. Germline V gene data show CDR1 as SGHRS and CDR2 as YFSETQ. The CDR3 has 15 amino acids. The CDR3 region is CASSLDGGRVEKLFF. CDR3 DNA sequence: TGCGCCAGCAGCTTGGATGGGGGGAGAGTTGAAAAACTGTTTTTT.

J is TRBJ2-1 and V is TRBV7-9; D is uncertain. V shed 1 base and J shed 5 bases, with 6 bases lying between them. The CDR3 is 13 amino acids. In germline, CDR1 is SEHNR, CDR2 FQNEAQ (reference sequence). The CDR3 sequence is CASSLDPDNEQFF. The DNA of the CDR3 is TGTGCCAGCAGCTTAGACCCAGACAATGAGCAGTTCTTC.

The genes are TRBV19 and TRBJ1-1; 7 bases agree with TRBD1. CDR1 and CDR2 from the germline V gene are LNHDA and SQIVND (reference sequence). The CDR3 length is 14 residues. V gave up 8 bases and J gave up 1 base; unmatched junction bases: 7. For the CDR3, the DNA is TGTGCCAGTTCATCAGGGGGACAGAACACTGAAGCTTTCTTT. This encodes CASSSGGQNTEAFF.

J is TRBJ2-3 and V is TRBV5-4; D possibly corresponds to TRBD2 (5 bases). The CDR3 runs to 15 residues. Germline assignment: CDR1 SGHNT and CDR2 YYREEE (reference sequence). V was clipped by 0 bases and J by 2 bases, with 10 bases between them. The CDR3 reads CASSLGAGLTDTQYF. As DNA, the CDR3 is TGTGCCAGCAGCTTGGGTGCGGGCCTCACAGATACGCAGTATTTT.

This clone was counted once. The CDR3 DNA follows: TGTGCCAGCAGCTTTACAGGTCGCGAGCTGTTTTTT. It is translated as CASSFTGRELFF. The rearrangement joins TRBV5-4 to TRBJ2-2; weak D call: TRBD1 (5 bases). V lost 2 bases and J lost 11, with 10 bases in between. Germline V gene sequence: CDR1 SGHNT, CDR2 YYREEE (reference sequence). The CDR3 is 12 amino acids.

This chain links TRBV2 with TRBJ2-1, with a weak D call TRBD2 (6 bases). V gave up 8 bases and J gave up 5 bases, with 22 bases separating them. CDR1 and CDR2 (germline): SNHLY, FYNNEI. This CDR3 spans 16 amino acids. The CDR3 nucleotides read TGTGCCAGCGGTTCCCAAATAGCGGCCGTACACAATGAGCAGTTCTTC. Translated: CASGSQIAAVHNEQFF.

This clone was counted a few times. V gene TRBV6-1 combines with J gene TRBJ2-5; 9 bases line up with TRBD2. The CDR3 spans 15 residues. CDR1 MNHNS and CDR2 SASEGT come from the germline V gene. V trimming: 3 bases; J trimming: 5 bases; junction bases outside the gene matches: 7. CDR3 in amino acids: CASSEFSGGSETQYF. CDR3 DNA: TGTGCCAGCAGTGAGTTTAGCGGGGGATCGGAGACCCAGTACTTC.

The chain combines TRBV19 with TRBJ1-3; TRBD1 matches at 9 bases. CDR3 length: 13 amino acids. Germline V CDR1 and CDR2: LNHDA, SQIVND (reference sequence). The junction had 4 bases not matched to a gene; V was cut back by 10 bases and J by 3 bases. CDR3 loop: CATTDRGGNTIYF. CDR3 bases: TGTGCCACCACGGACAGGGGTGGAAACACCATATATTTT. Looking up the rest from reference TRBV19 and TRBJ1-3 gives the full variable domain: DGGITQSPKYLFRKEGQNVTLSCEQNLNHDAMYWYRQDPGQGLRLIYYSQIVNDFQKGDIAEGYSVSREKKESFPLTVTSAQKNPTAFYLCATTDRGGNTIYFGEGSWLTVV.

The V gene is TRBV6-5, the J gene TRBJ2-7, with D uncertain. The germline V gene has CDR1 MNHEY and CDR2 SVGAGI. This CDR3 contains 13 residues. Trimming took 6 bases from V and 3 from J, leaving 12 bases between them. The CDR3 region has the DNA TGTGCCAGCAGCCCCAGTAAGTTCTACGAGCAGTACTTC. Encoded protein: CASSPSKFYEQYF.

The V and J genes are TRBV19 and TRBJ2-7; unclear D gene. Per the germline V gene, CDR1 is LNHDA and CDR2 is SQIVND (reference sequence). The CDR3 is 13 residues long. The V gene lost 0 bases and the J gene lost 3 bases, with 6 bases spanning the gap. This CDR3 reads CASSIEPYYEQYF. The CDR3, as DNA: TGTGCCAGTAGTATAGAACCCTACTACGAGCAGTACTTC.

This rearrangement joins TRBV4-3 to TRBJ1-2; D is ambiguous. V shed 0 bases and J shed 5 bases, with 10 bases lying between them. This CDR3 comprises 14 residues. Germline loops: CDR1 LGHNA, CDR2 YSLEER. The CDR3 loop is CASSQDGIGYGYTF. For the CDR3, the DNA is TGCGCCAGCAGCCAAGACGGGATCGGGTATGGCTACACCTTC.

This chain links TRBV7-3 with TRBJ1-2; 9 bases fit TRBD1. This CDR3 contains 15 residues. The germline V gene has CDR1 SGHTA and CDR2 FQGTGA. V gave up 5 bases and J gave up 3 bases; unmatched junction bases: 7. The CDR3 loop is CASSEGQGGDYGYTF. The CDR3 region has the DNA TGTGCCAGCAGCGAGGGACAGGGAGGGGACTATGGCTACACCTTC.